This note documents a single T cell receptor (beta chain) sequence. The data were obtained in a study of technical replicates of blood from a few donors. Clones were sequenced by immunoSEQ multiplex PCR, and TCRdb holds only the in-frame ones, with some missing. The table lists about 79,000 clones, 94% of them singletons, with 0.26% in the top ten. The clonotype was recovered from a human donor in good health. The sample comprised T cells isolated from PBMCs.

This CDR3 is CASSLGLAAENEQFF. CDR3 DNA: TGTGCCAGCAGCTTAGGACTAGCGGCGGAAAATGAGCAGTTCTTC. The rearrangement joins TRBV7-9 to TRBJ2-1; 9 positions agree with TRBD2. V shed 1 base, J shed 7 bases, and the junction held 5 bases outside the gene matches. Germline assignment: CDR1 SEHNR and CDR2 FQNEAQ (reference sequence). This CDR3 is 15 amino acids long.